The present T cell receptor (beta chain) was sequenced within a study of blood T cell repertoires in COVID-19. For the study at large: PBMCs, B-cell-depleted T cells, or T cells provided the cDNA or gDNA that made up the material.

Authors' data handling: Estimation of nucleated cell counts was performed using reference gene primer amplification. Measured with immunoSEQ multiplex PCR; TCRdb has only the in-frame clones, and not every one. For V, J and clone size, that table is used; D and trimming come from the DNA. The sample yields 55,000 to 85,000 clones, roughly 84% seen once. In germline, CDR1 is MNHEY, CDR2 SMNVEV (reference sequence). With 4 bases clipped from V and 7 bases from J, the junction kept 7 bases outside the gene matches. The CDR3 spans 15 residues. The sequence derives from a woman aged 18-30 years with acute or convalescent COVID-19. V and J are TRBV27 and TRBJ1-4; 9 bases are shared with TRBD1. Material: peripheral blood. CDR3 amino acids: CASSSPGTGSEKLFF. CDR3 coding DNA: TGTGCCAGCAGTTCCCCAGGGACAGGGTCTGAAAAACTGTTTTTT. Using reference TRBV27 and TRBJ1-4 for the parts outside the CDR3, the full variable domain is EAQVTQNPRYLITVTGKKLTVTCSQNMNHEYMSWYRQDPGLGLRQIYYSMNVEVTDKGDVPEGYKVSRKEKRNFPLILESPSPNQTSLYFCASSSPGTGSEKLFFGSGTQLSVL.